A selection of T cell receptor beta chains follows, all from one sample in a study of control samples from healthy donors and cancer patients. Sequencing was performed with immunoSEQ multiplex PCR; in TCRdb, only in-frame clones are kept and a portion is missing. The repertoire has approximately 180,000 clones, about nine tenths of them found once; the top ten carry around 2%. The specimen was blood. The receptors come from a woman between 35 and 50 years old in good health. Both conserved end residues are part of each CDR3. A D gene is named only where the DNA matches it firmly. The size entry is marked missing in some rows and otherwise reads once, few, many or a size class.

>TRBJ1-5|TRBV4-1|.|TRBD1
CASSQDQPGTGDNQPQHF
TGCGCCAGCAGCCAAGATCAACCAGGGACAGGGGACAATCAGCCCCAGCATTTT
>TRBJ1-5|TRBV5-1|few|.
CASRLGGNWDPQHF
TGCGCCAGCAGACTAGGGGGAAATTGGGATCCCCAGCATTTT
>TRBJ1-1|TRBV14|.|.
CASSHLGSSTEAFF
TGTGCCAGCAGCCACTTAGGGAGCAGCACTGAAGCTTTCTTT
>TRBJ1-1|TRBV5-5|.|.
CASSFEPMNTEAFF
TGTGCCAGCAGCTTCGAACCGATGAACACTGAAGCTTTCTTT
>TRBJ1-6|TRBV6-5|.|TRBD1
CASSSTGGGSPLHF
TGTGCCAGCAGTTCGACAGGGGGGGGTTCACCCCTCCACTTT
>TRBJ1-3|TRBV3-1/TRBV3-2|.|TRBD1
CASSPSGQGGNTIYF
TGTGCCAGCAGCCCGTCGGGACAGGGTGGGAACACCATATATTTT
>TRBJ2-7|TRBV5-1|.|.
CASSLAGRMDEQYF
TGCGCCAGCAGCTTGGCGGGACGCATGGACGAGCAGTACTTC
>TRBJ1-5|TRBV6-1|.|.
CASSEGGYSQPQHF
TGTGCCAGCAGTGAGGGGGGGTACAGTCAGCCCCAGCATTTT
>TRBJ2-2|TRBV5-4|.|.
CASSYGTDASGELFF
TGTGCCAGCAGCTACGGGACGGACGCGAGCGGGGAGCTGTTTTTT
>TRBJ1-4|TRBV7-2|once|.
CASSSRREGEKLFF
TGTGCCAGCAGCTCCCGTAGGGAGGGTGAAAAACTGTTTTTT
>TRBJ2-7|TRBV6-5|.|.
CASQPGRKLGEQYF
TGTGCCAGTCAGCCGGGACGTAAGTTGGGGGAGCAGTACTTC
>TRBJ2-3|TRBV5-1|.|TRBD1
CASSLGTGKVGTDTQYF
TGCGCCAGCAGCTTGGGGACAGGGAAGGTGGGCACAGATACGCAGTATTTT
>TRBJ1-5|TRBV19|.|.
CASSISGNGNQPQHF
TGTGCCAGTAGTATCTCAGGGAATGGGAATCAGCCCCAGCATTTT
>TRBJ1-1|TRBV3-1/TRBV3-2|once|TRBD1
CASSQYPGQGRNTEAFF
TGTGCCAGCAGCCAATACCCGGGACAGGGGAGGAACACTGAAGCTTTCTTT
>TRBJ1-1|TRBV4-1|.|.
CASSQAGGRNTEAFF
TGCGCCAGCAGCCAAGCTGGCGGACGGAACACTGAAGCTTTCTTT
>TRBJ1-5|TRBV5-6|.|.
CASSTSWTDNQPQHF
TGTGCCAGCAGCACGTCCTGGACGGACAATCAGCCCCAGCATTTT
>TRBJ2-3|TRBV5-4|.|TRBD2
CASRTSGGGTDTQYF
TGTGCCAGCAGGACTAGCGGGGGAGGGACAGATACGCAGTATTTT
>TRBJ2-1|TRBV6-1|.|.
CASSEFLAGNEQFF
TGTGCCAGCAGTGAATTCCTCGCAGGCAATGAGCAGTTCTTC
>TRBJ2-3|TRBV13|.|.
CASSRGRSTDTQYF
TGTGCCAGCAGCCGGGGGAGGAGCACAGATACGCAGTATTTT
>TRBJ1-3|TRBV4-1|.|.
CASSQDPALSGNTIYF
TGCGCCAGCAGCCAAGATCCGGCCCTCTCTGGAAACACCATATATTTT
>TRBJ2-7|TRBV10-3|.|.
CAISDRAGNEQYF
TGTGCCATCAGCGACAGGGCGGGAAACGAGCAGTACTTC
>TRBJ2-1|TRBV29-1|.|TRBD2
CSVIGGGADYQYNEQFF
TGCAGCGTGATCGGCGGGGGGGCCGATTATCAATACAATGAGCAGTTCTTC
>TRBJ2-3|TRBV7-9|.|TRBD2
CASSLALAGSSTDTQYF
TGTGCCAGCAGCTTAGCCCTAGCGGGGTCTAGCACAGATACGCAGTATTTT
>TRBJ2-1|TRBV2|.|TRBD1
CASSALAGGEQFF
TGTGCCAGCAGTGCCCTGGCAGGGGGTGAGCAGTTCTTC
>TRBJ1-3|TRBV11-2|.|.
CASSLGGGSSGNTIYF
TGTGCCAGCAGCTTAGGGGGCGGATCCTCTGGAAACACCATATATTTT
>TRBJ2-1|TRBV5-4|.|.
CAGGRGGGRDEQFF
TGTGCCGGGGGACGAGGGGGAGGTAGGGATGAGCAGTTCTTC
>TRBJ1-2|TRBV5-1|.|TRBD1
CASSSRQGTYGYTF
TGCGCCAGCAGCAGCCGACAGGGAACCTATGGCTACACCTTC
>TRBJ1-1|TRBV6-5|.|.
CASSYKQNTEAFF
TGTGCCAGCAGTTACAAGCAGAACACTGAAGCTTTCTTT
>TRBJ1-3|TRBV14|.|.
CASSTVGGRGNTIYF
TGTGCCAGCAGCACTGTCGGGGGCCGTGGAAACACCATATATTTT
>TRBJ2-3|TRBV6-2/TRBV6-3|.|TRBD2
CASSYAGGRFTQYF
TGTGCCAGCAGTTACGCGGGGGGTCGGTTTACGCAGTATTTT
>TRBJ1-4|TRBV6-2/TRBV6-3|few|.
CASSKTSKLFF
TGTGCCAGCAGTAAGACCTCAAAACTGTTTTTT
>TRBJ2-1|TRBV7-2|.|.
CASSSQGPNEQFF
TGTGCCAGCAGCTCGCAGGGACCCAATGAGCAGTTCTTC
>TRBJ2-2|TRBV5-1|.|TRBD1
CASRGQGAPGELFF
TGCGCCAGCCGAGGCCAGGGGGCGCCTGGGGAGCTGTTTTTT
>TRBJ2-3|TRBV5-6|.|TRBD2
CASLRAGDPDTQYF
TGTGCCAGCCTCCGAGCGGGGGACCCAGATACGCAGTATTTT
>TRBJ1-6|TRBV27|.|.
CASSKPYNSPLHF
TGTGCCAGCAGTAAACCCTATAATTCACCCCTCCACTTT
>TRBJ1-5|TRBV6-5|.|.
CASNPGLTPNQPQHF
TGTGCCAGCAATCCGGGCCTGACCCCCAATCAGCCCCAGCATTTT
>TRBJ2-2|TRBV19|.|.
CASSLKLGANTGELFF
TGTGCCAGTAGTTTGAAACTAGGGGCGAACACCGGGGAGCTGTTTTTT
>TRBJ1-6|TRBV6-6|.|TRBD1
CASSSDRARSPLHF
TGTGCCAGCAGTTCCGACAGGGCGAGGTCACCCCTCCACTTT
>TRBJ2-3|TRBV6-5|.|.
CASSYSEVADTQYF
TGTGCCAGCAGTTACTCGGAGGTTGCAGATACGCAGTATTTT
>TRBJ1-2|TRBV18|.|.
CASSEEGPPNNYGYTF
TGTGCCAGCTCAGAGGAGGGGCCCCCTAATAACTATGGCTACACCTTC
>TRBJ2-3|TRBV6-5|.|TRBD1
CASRQGIKDTQYF
TGTGCCAGTAGACAGGGGATCAAAGATACGCAGTATTTT